The 21 T cell receptor beta chains given below trace back to one sample, sequenced in a study of tumor-infiltrating lymphocytes in primary liver carcinoma. Blood RNA originated from unsorted whole blood, with germline DNA additionally extracted. TCR beta cDNA was reverse-transcribed from about 500 ng of total RNA. The reaction used a constant-region primer and ProtoScript II reverse transcriptase. Slightly modified ARM-PCR with three nested multiplex PCR rounds yielded TCR beta libraries. TRBV1-TRBV30 forward primers and a C-beta reverse primer were used in the first two PCR rounds, which each ran for about 11 cycles. One entry per CDR3 protein, called by TCRdb with MiXCR from the multiplex PCR reads. The sample carries a few hundred thousand distinct CDR3 sequences, about 50% recorded once. Material for sequencing was peripheral blood. The receptors come from a young woman with primary liver carcinoma and hepatitis B virus infection.

This clonotype was detected a few times. The chain uses TRBV14 and TRBJ2-7, with 13 bases identical to TRBD2. The junction had 9 bases not matched to a gene; V was cut back by 1 base and J by 6 bases. This CDR3 has 17 amino acids. Per germline, CDR1 SGHDN and CDR2 FVKESK. CDR3 sequence (DNA): TGTGCCAGCAGCCAAGCCTATCGGACTAGCGGGAGTACCGAGCAGTACTTC. This sequence encodes CASSQAYRTSGSTEQYF.

A few counts support this clonotype. The chain recombines TRBV6-6 with TRBJ2-7; a weak D match, TRBD1 (6 bases). V was pared by 6 bases and J by 5 bases, with 20 bases between. CDR3 size: 15 residues. Germline V CDR1 and CDR2: MNHNY, SVGAGI (reference sequence). CDR3 sequence: CASSRYMDSTDEQYF. In DNA form, the CDR3 reads TGTGCCAGCAGCCGTTATATGGACAGTACAGACGAGCAGTACTTC.

V usage is TRBV5-1 and J usage is TRBJ2-1; 14 positions match TRBD2. The CDR3 is made up of 16 amino acids. Per germline, CDR1 SGHRS and CDR2 YFSETQ. V was pared by 4 bases and J by 6 bases, with 6 bases of the junction left unmatched. The CDR3 nucleotides are TGCGCCAGCAGCCCCGGGACTAGCGGGAGCCTCAATGAGCAGTTCTTC. Translated, it gives CASSPGTSGSLNEQFF.

A word on this clonotype: The junction departs from germline at one end; a sequencing error may be responsible. The chain links TRBV4-3 to TRBJ2-1; D not certain. The CDR3 is 17 amino acids. CDR1 and CDR2 (germline): LGHNA, YSLEER. The CDR3 nucleotides read TGCGCCAGCAGCCAATGGGCCATCCCCTCGGCTTGGAATGAGCAGCTCTTC. The encoded protein is CASSQWAIPSAWNEQLF.

Points on this clonotype: A read error may account for a junction end that differs from germline. In nucleotides, the CDR3 is TGCGGCGTTGATATACAGGGGGCGAGCTACTATGGCTACACCTTC. Its translation is CGVDIQGASYYGYTF. The V gene is TRBV29-1, the J gene TRBJ1-2, with 9 bases fitting TRBD1. CDR1 and CDR2 from the germline V gene are SQVTM and ANQGSEA. The CDR3 sequence is 15 residues long. Drawing the rest from reference TRBV29-1 and TRBJ1-2, the complete variable domain is SAVISQKPSRDICQRGTSLTIQCQVDSQVTMMFWYRQQPGQSLTLIATANQGSEATYESGFVIDKFPISRPNLTFSTLTVSNMSPEDSSIYLCGVDIQGASYYGYTFGSGTRLTVV.

As concerns this clonotype: Since a much larger clone is just one base distant, this may be a read error. This chain links TRBV29-1 with TRBJ2-1; D may correspond to TRBD1 or TRBD2 (5 bases each). Trimming took 0 bases from V and 7 from J, leaving 10 bases between them. Per germline, CDR1 SQVTM and CDR2 ANQGSEA. The CDR3 totals 13 residues. Written as DNA, the CDR3 is TGCAGCGTTGAAGAGAGGGGCGAGAATGAGCAGTTCTTC. Amino acids: CSVEERGENEQFF.

This clonotype has more than one count but fewer than ten. The J gene is TRBJ2-7, the V gene TRBV4-1; no definite D call. The germline CDR1 and CDR2 sequences are MGHRA and YSYEKL. V was clipped by 1 base and J by 3 bases, with 7 bases between them. The CDR3 contains 13 residues. The CDR3 loop is CASSQGAYYEQYF. In DNA, the CDR3 is TGCGCCAGCAGCCAAGGAGCATACTACGAGCAGTACTTC.

This sequence joins TRBV12-3 or TRBV12-4 and TRBJ2-7, with D possibly being TRBD2 (6 bases). V shed 1 base and J shed 6 bases, with 10 bases lying between them. This CDR3 region has 13 residues. CDR3 loop: CASSLGEVGEQYF. The CDR3 DNA reads TGTGCCAGCAGTTTAGGGGAGGTGGGCGAGCAGTACTTC.

Remarks on this clonotype: A read error may be the cause here, since a much bigger clone is one base away. The genes are TRBV29-1 and TRBJ2-1, with D unclear. CDR1 is SQVTM, CDR2 ANQGSEA, per germline. This CDR3 is built from 12 residues. Trimming took 4 bases from V and 7 from J, leaving 11 bases between them. CDR3 nucleotides: TGCAGCGTTGGTTTTGGGGTAAATGAGCAGTTCTTC. Translation: CSVGFGVNEQFF.

In DNA, the CDR3 is TGTGCCAGCAGGGAGACTAGCGGGAGAAACGAGCAGTACTTC. Translated, it gives CASRETSGRNEQYF. The chain uses TRBV28 and TRBJ2-7, with 12 bases matching TRBD2. Germline V lookup: CDR1 MDHEN, CDR2 SYDVKM. The CDR3 loop spans 14 amino acids. V was pared by 6 bases and J by 5 bases, with 5 bases of the junction left unmatched.

A note on this clonotype: A much larger clone differs by one base, so this may be a read error. The rearrangement links TRBV6-2 or TRBV6-3 to TRBJ1-4, with no clear D. This CDR3 has 16 amino acids. Looked up from germline, CDR1 is MNHEY and CDR2 is SVGEGT. CDR3 amino acids: CANSRGTGGANEKLFF. CDR3 nucleotides: TGTGCCAACAGTCGAGGTACTGGCGGAGCTAATGAAAAACTGTTTTTT.

As for this clonotype: As the CDR3 is not closed by the conserved phenylalanine or tryptophan, this likely results from a read error. The chain has TRBV6-9 and TRBJ2-3, with 11 positions matching TRBD2. The germline V gene encodes CDR1 MNHGY and CDR2 SVAAGI. The CDR3 is 16 residues long. CDR3 DNA: TGTGTCAGCAGTTCGGACGTTCTAGCGGGAGGTGATACGCAGTATTCT. This encodes CVSSSDVLAGGDTQYS.

The chain joins TRBV29-1 to TRBJ2-7; TRBD2 agrees at 7 bases. The V gene end was trimmed by 3 bases and the J gene end by 9 bases; junction bases not matched to a gene: 8. The CDR3 is 12 residues long. Germline V gene lookup returns CDR1 SQVTM and CDR2 ANQGSEA. The DNA of the CDR3 is TGCAGCGTTGATTCGGCGGGGGAAAGGCAGTACTTC. Its translation: CSVDSAGERQYF.

The V and J genes are TRBV6-5 and TRBJ2-1; 11 bases map to TRBD2. With V trimmed by 8 bases and J by 7 bases, 4 bases remained unmatched. This CDR3 is 13 amino acids long. CDR1 is MNHEY and CDR2 is SVGAGI in the germline V gene. CDR3 sequence reads: CASRLAGKNEQFF. CDR3 bases: TGTGCCAGCCGACTAGCGGGAAAAAATGAGCAGTTCTTC.

Comments on this clonotype: A much larger clone lies one base from this, so it may be a read error. The genes are TRBV11-2 and TRBJ2-7; D is unclear. The CDR3 runs to 11 residues. Per the germline V gene, CDR1 is SGHAT and CDR2 is FQNNGV. DNA for the CDR3: TGTGTCAGCAGCTTAACAGATAGGCAGTACTTC. Translated: CVSSLTDRQYF.

This clonotype has a handful of counts. V is TRBV30 and J is TRBJ2-1, with 8 positions matching TRBD2. CDR3 size: 14 residues. CDR1 and CDR2 (germline): GTSNPN, SVGIG (reference sequence). J was trimmed by 9 bases and V by 3 bases; bases with no gene match: 10. For the CDR3, the DNA is TGTGCCTGGAGCGGGAGGGGCTCTTTTATTGAGCAGTTCTTC. Encoded protein: CAWSGRGSFIEQFF. Looking up the rest from reference TRBV30 and TRBJ2-1 gives the full variable domain: SQTIHQWPATLVQPVGSPLSLECTVEGTSNPNLYWYRQAAGRGLQLLFYSVGIGQISSEVPQNLSASRPQDRQFILSSKKLLLSDSGFYLCAWSGRGSFIEQFFGPGTRLTVL.

This clonotype was observed at least ten times. The chain has TRBV29-1 and TRBJ2-3; 14 bases are a match to TRBD2. The germline CDR1 and CDR2 sequences are SQVTM and ANQGSEA. The CDR3 loop spans 14 amino acids. J gave up 10 bases and V 5 bases, and 8 bases lay outside the gene matches. CDR3 protein: CSVPGTSGSRPQYF. The DNA of the CDR3 is TGCAGCGTTCCCGGGACTAGCGGGAGCAGGCCGCAGTATTTT.

Points on this clonotype: Germline is not matched at one junction end, which may reflect a read error. The rearrangement joins TRBV7-9 to TRBJ1-2; D not certain. CDR1 and CDR2 (germline): SEHNR, FQNEAQ (reference sequence). The CDR3 is 14 amino acids. The CDR3 DNA sequence: TGTGCCAGCAGCCCCGCAGTCGGGATCTATGGCCACACCTTC. Protein sequence: CASSPAVGIYGHTF.

Details on this clonotype: In this CDR3 the conserved last residue, phenylalanine or tryptophan, is missing, so a read error is likely. The V call is TRBV11-2, the J call TRBJ2-1; no clear D gene. The CDR3 is made up of 12 amino acids. The V gene lost 3 bases and the J gene lost 13 bases, with 13 bases spanning the gap. CDR1 and CDR2 (germline): SGHAT, FQNNGV. The CDR3 DNA reads as TGTGCCAGCAGCTTGGGTGGTGGTGAACAGTTCCTC. This codes for CASSLGGGEQFL.

A word on this clonotype: A read error is likely, as this CDR3 ends without the conserved phenylalanine or tryptophan. This chain joins TRBV29-1 and TRBJ1-1; D is undetermined. V shed 5 bases and J shed 0 bases, with 10 bases lying between them. This CDR3 comprises 13 residues. The germline V gene encodes CDR1 SQVTM and CDR2 ANQGSEA. The CDR3 DNA follows: TGCAGCGTTTATCAGAGTGTGAACACTGAAGCTTTCTCT. This codes for CSVYQSVNTEAFS.

The rearrangement joins TRBV6-2 or TRBV6-3 to TRBJ2-5, with TRBD2 identical over 7 bases. CDR3 length: 14 amino acids. Germline loops: CDR1 MNHEY, CDR2 SVGEGT. Losses at the gene ends were 6 bases for V and 2 bases for J; bases not matched to a gene: 6. The CDR3 region is CASRPSGAQETQYF. For the CDR3, the DNA is TGTGCCAGCAGACCCAGCGGGGCTCAAGAGACCCAGTACTTC.